This T cell receptor (beta chain) was identified in a study of CD8+ T cells in alopecia areata. Study details: Oral tofacitinib, 5 to 10 mg twice daily, was given in an open-label trial.

The sample's treatment: oral pan-JAK inhibitor, 5-10 mg twice daily. Looked up from germline, CDR1 is SNHLY and CDR2 is FYNNEI. V dropped 6 bases and J dropped 7; count of bases not matched to a gene: 4. This CDR3 comprises 13 residues. RNA was isolated and reverse transcribed to cDNA, the sequencing template. Some clones are missing from TCRdb's copy, which holds only in-frame ones; the method was immunoSEQ multiplex PCR. Altogether about 190,000 clones are present, about three fifths being singletons, with the ten largest covering 0.65% to 0.7%. This receptor was obtained from a human donor with alopecia areata. The rearrangement links TRBV2 to TRBJ2-5, with 11 positions matching TRBD1. The source was CD4+ T cells sorted from blood, collected at week 4, from a patient treated with tofacitinib. The CDR3 loop is CASRAGTGGTQYF. The CDR3 DNA reads TGTGCCAGCAGAGCCGGGACAGGGGGGACCCAGTACTTC.